This TCR beta chain originates from a study of cytomegalovirus exposure and HLA in healthy donors. Study-wide points: In a later analysis, at a false discovery rate of 0.05, fewer than 20,000 TCR beta sequences were associated with HLA alleles.

Regarding this clone: Its cognate antigen is unknown.

Vbeta (60) and Jbeta (13) primers were used in the PCR. Under the authors' procedure: In a later analysis, some 80 million unique TCR beta chains included roughly 11 million shared by two or more donors. Profiling relied on immunoSEQ multiplex PCR, and the TCRdb table lists in-frame clones only, not all of them. V and J calls and clone size follow that table, whereas D and trimming were derived from the DNA. The repertoire holds some 110,000 clones, around four fifths seen once, with approximately 1.7% in the top ten. The sequence was collected from a middle-aged woman in good health and CMV-seronegative. Specimen: PBMCs.

This CDR3 is CASSRLGGRDSYEQYF. CDR3 DNA sequence: TGTGCCAGCAGCCGCCTCGGGGGGAGGGACTCCTACGAGCAGTACTTC. The J gene is TRBJ2-7, the V gene TRBV14, with 7 bases that match TRBD2. Looked up from germline, CDR1 is SGHDN and CDR2 is FVKESK. The junction had 9 bases not matched to a gene; V was cut back by 4 bases and J by 0 bases. The CDR3 is 16 amino acids.